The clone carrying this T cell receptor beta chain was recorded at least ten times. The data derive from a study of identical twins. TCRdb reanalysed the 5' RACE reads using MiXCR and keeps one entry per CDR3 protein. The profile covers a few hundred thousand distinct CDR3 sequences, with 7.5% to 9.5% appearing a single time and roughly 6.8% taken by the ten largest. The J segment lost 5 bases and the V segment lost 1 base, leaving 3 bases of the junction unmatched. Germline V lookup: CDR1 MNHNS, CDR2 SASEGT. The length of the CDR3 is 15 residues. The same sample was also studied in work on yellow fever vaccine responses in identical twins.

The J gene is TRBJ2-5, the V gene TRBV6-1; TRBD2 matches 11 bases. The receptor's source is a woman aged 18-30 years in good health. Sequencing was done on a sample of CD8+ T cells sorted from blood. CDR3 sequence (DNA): TGTGCCAGCAGTGAAGTAGCGGGGGGGCCGGAGACCCAGTACTTC. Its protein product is CASSEVAGGPETQYF.